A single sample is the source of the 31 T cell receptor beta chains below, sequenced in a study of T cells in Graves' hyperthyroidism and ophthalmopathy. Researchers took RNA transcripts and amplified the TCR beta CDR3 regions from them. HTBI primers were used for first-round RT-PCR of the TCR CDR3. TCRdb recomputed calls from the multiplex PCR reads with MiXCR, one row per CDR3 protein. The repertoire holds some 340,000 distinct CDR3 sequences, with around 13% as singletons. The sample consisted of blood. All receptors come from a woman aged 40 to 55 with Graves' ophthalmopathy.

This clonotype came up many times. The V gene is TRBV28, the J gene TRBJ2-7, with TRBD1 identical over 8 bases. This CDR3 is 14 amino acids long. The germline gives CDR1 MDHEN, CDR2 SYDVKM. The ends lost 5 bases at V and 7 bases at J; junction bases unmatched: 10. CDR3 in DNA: TGTGCCAGCAGTCCCCGGACAGGGACGGGAGAGCAGTACTTC. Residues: CASSPRTGTGEQYF.

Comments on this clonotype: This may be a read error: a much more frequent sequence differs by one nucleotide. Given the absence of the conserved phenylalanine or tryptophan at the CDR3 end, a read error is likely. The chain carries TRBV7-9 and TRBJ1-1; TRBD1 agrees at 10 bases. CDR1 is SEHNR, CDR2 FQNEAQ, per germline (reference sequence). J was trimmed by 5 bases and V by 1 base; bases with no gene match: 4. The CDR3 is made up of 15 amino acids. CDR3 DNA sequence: TGTGCCAGCAGCTTAGTGACAGGGGGCGCGACTGAAGCTTTCTCT. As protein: CASSLVTGGATEAFS.

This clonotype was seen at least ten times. The CDR3 bases are TGTGCCAGCAGCCCCACCCCGGGACTTTTAAACAATGAGCAGTTCTTC. Its protein is CASSPTPGLLNNEQFF. This chain connects TRBV5-6 to TRBJ2-1; D might be TRBD2 (6 bases). Germline-derived CDR1 and CDR2 are SGHDT and YYEEEE. V lost 4 bases and J lost 5, with 19 bases in between. CDR3 size: 16 residues.

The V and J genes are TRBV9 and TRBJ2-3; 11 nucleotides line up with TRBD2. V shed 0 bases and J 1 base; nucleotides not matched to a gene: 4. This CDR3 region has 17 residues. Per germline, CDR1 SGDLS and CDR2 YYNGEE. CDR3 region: CASSVALAGGGTDTQYF. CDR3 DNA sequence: TGTGCCAGCAGCGTAGCCCTAGCGGGAGGAGGCACAGATACGCAGTATTTT.

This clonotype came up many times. The CDR3 spells CASSLLWETQYF. The CDR3 bases are TGTGCCAGCAGCTTACTGTGGGAGACCCAGTACTTC. The rearrangement links TRBV7-9 to TRBJ2-5, with D unclear. The CDR3 runs 12 residues. V was trimmed by 2 bases and J by 5 bases, leaving 6 bases between them. Germline lookup yields CDR1 SEHNR and CDR2 FQNEAQ (reference sequence). The entire variable domain, with the rest obtained from reference TRBV7-9 and TRBJ2-5, is as follows: DTGVSQNPRHKITKRGQNVTFRCDPISEHNRLYWYRQTLGQGPEFLTYFQNEAQLEKSRLLSDRFSAERPKGSFSTLEIQRTEQGDSAMYLCASSLLWETQYFGPGTRLLVL.

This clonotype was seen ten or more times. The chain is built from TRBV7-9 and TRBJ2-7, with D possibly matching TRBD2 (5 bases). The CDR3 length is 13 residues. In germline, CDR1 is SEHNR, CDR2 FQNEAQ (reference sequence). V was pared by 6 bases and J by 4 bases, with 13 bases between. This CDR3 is CASRRGQEYEQYF. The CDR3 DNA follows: TGTGCCAGCAGGAGAGGGCAGGAGTACGAGCAGTACTTC. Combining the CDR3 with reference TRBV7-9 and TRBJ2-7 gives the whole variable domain DTGVSQNPRHKITKRGQNVTFRCDPISEHNRLYWYRQTLGQGPEFLTYFQNEAQLEKSRLLSDRFSAERPKGSFSTLEIQRTEQGDSAMYLCASRRGQEYEQYFGPGTRLTVT.

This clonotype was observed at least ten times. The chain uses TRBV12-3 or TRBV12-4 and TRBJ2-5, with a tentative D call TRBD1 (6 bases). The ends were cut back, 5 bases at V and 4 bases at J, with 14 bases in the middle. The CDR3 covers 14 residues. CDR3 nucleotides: TGTGCCAGCAGTGGAGTTAGCAGGGGAGAGACCCAGTACTTC. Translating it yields CASSGVSRGETQYF.

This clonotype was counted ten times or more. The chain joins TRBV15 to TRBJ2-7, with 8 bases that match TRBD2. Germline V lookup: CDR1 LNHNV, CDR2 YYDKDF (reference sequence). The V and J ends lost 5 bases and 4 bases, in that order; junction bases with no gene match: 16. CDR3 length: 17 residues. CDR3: CATSSTTRGTRGYEQYF. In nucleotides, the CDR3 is TGTGCCACCAGCTCCACAACAAGAGGGACTAGAGGTTACGAGCAGTACTTC.

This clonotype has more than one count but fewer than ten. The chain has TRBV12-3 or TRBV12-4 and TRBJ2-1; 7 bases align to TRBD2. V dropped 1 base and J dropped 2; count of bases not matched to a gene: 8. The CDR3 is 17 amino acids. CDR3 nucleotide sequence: TGTGCCAGCAGTTTAGGCTCCGGGACTACAACCTACAATGAGCAGTTCTTC. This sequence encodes CASSLGSGTTTYNEQFF.

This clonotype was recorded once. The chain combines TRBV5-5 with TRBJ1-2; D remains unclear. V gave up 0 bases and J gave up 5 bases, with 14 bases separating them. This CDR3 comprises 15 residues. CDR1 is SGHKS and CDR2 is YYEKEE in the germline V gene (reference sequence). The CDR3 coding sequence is TGTGCCAGCAGCTTGGAAGTGGCAGGCCGTTATGGCTACACCTTC. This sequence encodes CASSLEVAGRYGYTF.

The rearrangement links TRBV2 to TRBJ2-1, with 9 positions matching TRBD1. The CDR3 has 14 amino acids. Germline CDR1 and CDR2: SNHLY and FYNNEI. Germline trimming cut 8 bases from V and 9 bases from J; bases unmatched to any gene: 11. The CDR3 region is CASLLGGGQGEQFF. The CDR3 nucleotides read TGTGCCAGCCTCCTGGGGGGGGGACAGGGTGAGCAGTTCTTC.

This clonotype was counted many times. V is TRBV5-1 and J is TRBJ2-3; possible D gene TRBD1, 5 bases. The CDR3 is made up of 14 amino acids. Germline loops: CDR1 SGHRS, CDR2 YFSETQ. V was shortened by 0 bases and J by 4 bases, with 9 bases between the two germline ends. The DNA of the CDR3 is TGCGCCAGCAGCTTGGGACAGTCTGCAGATACGCAGTATTTT. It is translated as CASSLGQSADTQYF. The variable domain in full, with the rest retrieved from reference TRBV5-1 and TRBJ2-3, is KAGVTQTPRYLIKTRGQQVTLSCSPISGHRSVSWYQQTPGQGLQFLFEYFSETQRNKGNFPGRFSGRQFSNSRSEMNVSTLELGDSALYLCASSLGQSADTQYFGPGTRLTVL.

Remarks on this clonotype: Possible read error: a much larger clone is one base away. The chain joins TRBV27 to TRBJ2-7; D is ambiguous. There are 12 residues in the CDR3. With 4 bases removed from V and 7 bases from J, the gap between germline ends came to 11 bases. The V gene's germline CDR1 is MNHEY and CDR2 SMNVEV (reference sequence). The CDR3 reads CASSSLPIEQYF. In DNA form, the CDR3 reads TGTGCCAGCAGTTCCCTTCCAATTGAGCAGTACTTC.

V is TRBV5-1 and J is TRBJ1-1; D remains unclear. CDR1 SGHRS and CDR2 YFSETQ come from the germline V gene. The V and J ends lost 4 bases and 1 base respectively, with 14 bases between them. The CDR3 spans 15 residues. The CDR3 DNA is TGCGCCAGCAGCCCCGGTTCTAGAGCGAACACTGAAGCTTTCTTT. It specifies CASSPGSRANTEAFF.

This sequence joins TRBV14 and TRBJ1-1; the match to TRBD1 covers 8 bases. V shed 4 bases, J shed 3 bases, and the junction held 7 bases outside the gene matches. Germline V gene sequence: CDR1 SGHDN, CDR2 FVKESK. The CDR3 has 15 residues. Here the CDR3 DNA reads TGTGCCAGCAGCCGACGGACAGGGAGGGACACTGAAGCTTTCTTT. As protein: CASSRRTGRDTEAFF.

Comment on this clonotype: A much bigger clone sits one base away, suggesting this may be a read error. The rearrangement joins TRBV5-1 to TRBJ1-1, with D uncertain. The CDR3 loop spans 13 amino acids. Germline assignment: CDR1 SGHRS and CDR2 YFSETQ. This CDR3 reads CASSLGGSAEALF. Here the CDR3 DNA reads TGCGCCAGCAGCTTGGGTGGCTCTGCTGAAGCTCTCTTT.

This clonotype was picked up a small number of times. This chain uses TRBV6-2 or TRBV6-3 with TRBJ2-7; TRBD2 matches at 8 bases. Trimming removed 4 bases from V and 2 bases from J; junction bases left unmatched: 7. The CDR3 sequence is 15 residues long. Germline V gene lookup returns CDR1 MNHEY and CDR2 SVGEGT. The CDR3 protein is CASSSQRGRTYEQYF. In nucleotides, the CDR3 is TGTGCCAGCAGTTCCCAGCGGGGGCGGACCTACGAGCAGTACTTC.

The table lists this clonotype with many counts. DNA of the CDR3: TGTGCCAGCAGCCACGAGGGGCTCAATCAGCCCCAGCATTTT. Residues: CASSHEGLNQPQHF. J is TRBJ1-5 and V is TRBV7-9; possible D gene TRBD1, 5 bases. Trimming cost V 5 bases and J 3 bases, with 11 bases left between them. Germline lookup yields CDR1 SEHNR and CDR2 FQNEAQ (reference sequence). The CDR3 consists of 14 residues.

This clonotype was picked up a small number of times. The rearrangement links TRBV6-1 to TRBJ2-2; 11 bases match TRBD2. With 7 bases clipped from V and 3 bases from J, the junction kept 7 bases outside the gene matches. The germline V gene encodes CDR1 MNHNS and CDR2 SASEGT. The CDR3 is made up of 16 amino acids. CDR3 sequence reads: CASTPSGRFYTGELFF. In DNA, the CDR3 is TGTGCCAGCACCCCTAGCGGGAGGTTTTACACCGGGGAGCTGTTTTTT.

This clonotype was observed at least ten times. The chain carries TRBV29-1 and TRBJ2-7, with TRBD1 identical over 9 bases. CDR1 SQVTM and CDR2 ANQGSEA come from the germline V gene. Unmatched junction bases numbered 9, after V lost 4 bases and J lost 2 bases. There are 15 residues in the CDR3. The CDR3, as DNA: TGCAGCGTTGTTTTCCCGGGACAGGGTGCCTACGAGCAGTACTTC. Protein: CSVVFPGQGAYEQYF.

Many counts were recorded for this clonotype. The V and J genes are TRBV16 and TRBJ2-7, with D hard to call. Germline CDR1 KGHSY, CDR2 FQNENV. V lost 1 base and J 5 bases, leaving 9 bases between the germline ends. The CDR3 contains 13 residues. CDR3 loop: CASSQYARDEQYF. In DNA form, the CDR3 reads TGTGCCAGCAGCCAATATGCTAGGGACGAGCAGTACTTC.

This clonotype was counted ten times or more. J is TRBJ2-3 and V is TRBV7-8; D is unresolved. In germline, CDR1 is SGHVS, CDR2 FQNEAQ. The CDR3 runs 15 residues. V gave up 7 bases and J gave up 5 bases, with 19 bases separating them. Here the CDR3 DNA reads TGTGCCAGCAACGACGAGGATCTCTTGGGAGATACGCAGTATTTT. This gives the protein CASNDEDLLGDTQYF.

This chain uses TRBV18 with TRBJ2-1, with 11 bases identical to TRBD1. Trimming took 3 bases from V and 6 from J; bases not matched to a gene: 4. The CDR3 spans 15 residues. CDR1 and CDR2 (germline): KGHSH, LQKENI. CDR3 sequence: CASSPLGTGGNEQFF. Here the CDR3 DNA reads TGTGCCAGCTCACCCCTCGGGACAGGGGGCAATGAGCAGTTCTTC.

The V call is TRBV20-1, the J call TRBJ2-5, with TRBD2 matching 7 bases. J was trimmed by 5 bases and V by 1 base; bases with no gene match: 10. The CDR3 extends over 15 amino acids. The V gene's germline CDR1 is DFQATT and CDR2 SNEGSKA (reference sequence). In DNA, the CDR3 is TGCAGTGCTAGAGTTGGGGAGGGCCGATGGGAGACCCAGTACTTC. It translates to CSARVGEGRWETQYF.

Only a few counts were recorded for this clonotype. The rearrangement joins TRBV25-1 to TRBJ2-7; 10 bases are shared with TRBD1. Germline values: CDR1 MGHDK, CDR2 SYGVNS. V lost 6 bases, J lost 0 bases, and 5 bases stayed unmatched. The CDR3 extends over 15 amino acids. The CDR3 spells CASSRQGAFSYEQYF. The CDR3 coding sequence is TGTGCCAGCAGCAGACAGGGGGCTTTCTCCTACGAGCAGTACTTC.

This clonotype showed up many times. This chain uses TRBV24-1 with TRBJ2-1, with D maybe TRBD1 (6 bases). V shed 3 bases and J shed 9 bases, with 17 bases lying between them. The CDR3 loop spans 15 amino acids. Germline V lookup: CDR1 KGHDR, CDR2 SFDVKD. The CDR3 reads CATSDPDRFAGEQFF. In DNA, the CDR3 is TGTGCCACCAGTGATCCCGACAGGTTTGCGGGTGAGCAGTTCTTC.

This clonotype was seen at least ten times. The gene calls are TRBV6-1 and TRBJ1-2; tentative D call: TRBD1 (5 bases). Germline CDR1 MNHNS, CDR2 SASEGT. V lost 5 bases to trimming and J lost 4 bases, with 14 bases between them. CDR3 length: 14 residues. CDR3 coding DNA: TGTGCCAGCAGTCCCGCCGGGGGGGGCTATGGCTACACCTTC. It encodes CASSPAGGGYGYTF.

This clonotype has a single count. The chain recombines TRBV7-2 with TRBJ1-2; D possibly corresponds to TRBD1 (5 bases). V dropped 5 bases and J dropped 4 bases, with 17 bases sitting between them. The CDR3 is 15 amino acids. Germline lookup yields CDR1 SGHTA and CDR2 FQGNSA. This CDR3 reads CASSPATVPGYGYTF. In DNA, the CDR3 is TGTGCCAGCAGCCCGGCGACAGTCCCTGGCTATGGCTACACCTTC.

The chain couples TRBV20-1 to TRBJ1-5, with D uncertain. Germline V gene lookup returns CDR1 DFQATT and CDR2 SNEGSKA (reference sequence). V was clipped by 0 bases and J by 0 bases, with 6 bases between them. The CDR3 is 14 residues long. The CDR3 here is CSAREWNSNQPQHF. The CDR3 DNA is TGCAGTGCTAGAGAATGGAATAGCAATCAGCCCCAGCATTTT.

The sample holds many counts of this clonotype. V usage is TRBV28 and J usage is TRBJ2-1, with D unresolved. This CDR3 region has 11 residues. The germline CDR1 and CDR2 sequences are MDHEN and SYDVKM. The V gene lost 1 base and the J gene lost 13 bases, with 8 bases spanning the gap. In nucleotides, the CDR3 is TGTGCCAGCAGTTTATCAAGGTCCCAGTTCTTC. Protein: CASSLSRSQFF.

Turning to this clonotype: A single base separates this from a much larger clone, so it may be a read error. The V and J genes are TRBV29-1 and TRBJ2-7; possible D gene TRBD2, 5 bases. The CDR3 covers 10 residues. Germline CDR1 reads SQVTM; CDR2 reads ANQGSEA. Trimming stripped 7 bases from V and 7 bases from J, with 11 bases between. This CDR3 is CSGVGDEQYF. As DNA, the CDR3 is TGCAGCGGTGTCGGGGATGAGCAGTACTTC.